The clone carrying this T cell receptor beta chain was seen a few times. What it binds is not known. Expressed TCRB transcripts got sequenced, as all isolated RNA was reverse transcribed. Assay used: immunoSEQ multiplex PCR; TCRdb lists only in-frame clones, some missing. The sample lists about 150,000 clones, 9% to 12% occurring once. The data belong to a study of beta chain features in type 1 diabetes. Study results and caveats: All four CD4+ subsets from Type 1 diabetes patients carried moderately but significantly shorter TCRB CDR3s.

CD4+ cells of the naive, central memory, regulatory and stem cell-like memory types were sorted via CD45RO/CCR7/CD25/CD127/CD95/CD27. V was trimmed by 7 bases and J by 1 base, leaving 14 bases between them. This CDR3 has 15 amino acids. Germline CDR1 reads MDHEN; CDR2 reads SYDVKM. The clonotype comes from a man aged 30-40 years with type 1 diabetes. The sequenced sample consisted of central memory CD4+ T cells from blood. The V call is TRBV28, the J call TRBJ1-5; TRBD1 might be the D (5 bases). The CDR3 DNA sequence: TGTGCCAGCAACCACTTGAAGGGGAGCAATCAGCCCCAGCATTTT. The encoded protein is CASNHLKGSNQPQHF.